This T cell receptor (beta chain) is drawn from a study of T-cell reconstitution after alpha-beta-depleted transplantation in children. Trimming took 1 base from V and 2 from J; bases not matched to a gene: 13. CDR3 length equals 17 residues. Per germline, CDR1 DFQATT and CDR2 SNEGSKA (reference sequence). This clonotype was found many times. Its antigen is currently unknown. The study, taken as a whole, reports: A year had passed since transplant, and T-cell counts and diversity by then came mostly from newly produced T cells. Two months or so post-transplant, alpha-beta T cells reportedly derived from several hundred expanded graft clones. The high TCRbeta diversity at day 60 in some patients came from surviving recipient T cells and thymic progenitors.

This sample's TCRbeta library carried unique molecular identifier barcodes. Each CDR3 protein gets one entry after TCRdb re-called the PCR reads with MiXCR. Of roughly 670,000 distinct CDR3 sequences in the sample, less than 15% were seen once. The chain carries TRBV20-1 and TRBJ2-7; 8 nucleotides agree with TRBD2. This sequence originates from a girl aged 2 to 9 with congenital amegakaryocytic thrombocytopenia, due to receive a stem cell transplant. Sequenced here: PBMCs, sampled before TCRalphabeta/CD19-depleted stem cell transplant. Here the CDR3 DNA reads TGCAGTGCTAGAGTGGTAGCGGGACCCCATAGCCCCTACGAGCAGTACTTC. Residues: CSARVVAGPHSPYEQYF.